Listed below are T cell receptor beta chains from one sample, sequenced in a study of cytomegalovirus exposure and HLA in healthy donors. Some clones are missing from TCRdb's copy, which holds only in-frame ones; the method was immunoSEQ multiplex PCR. The sample contains 150,000 to 200,000 clones, about 80% of which appear only once. Input material: PBMCs. The source is a young man in good health and CMV-seropositive. The CDR3 runs from the conserved cysteine through the conserved F or W. D genes are given only for firm matches. Size tells how often a clone was seen (once, few, many) or the class of an expanded clone, and some rows leave it out.

cdr3_aa	cdr3_nt	d_call	clone_size	v_call	j_call
CASSQSFWRPNTEAFF	TGCGCCAGCAGTCAATCCTTCTGGAGGCCGAACACTGAAGCTTTCTTT	NA	NA	TRBV23-1	TRBJ1-1
CASKSAATEKETQYF	TGTGCCAGTAAAAGCGCAGCTACGGAAAAAGAGACCCAGTACTTC	NA	NA	TRBV19	TRBJ2-5
CASSDLTGQYF	TGTGCCAGCAGCGACCTGACAGGGCAGTACTTC	NA	NA	TRBV9	TRBJ2-7
CASSQLEGVTDTQYF	TGCGCCAGCAGCCAACTCGAGGGGGTCACAGATACGCAGTATTTT	NA	NA	TRBV4-1	TRBJ2-3
CASSWTQGKRAFF	TGTGCCAGCAGCTGGACACAGGGGAAGAGGGCTTTCTTT	TRBD1	NA	TRBV27	TRBJ1-1
CASSVAGGRMRNYGYTF	TGTGCCAGCAGCGTAGCGGGGGGGCGAATGCGGAACTATGGCTACACCTTC	NA	NA	TRBV9	TRBJ1-2
CSVGGHQETQYF	TGCAGCGTCGGGGGACACCAAGAGACCCAGTACTTC	NA	NA	TRBV29-1	TRBJ2-5
CASSEMDRLANTEAFF	TGTGCCAGCAGTGAAATGGACAGGCTGGCGAACACTGAAGCTTTCTTT	TRBD1	once	TRBV6-1	TRBJ1-1
CASRRREETDTQYF	TGCGCCAGCAGAAGGCGGGAGGAGACAGATACGCAGTATTTT	TRBD2	NA	TRBV5-1	TRBJ2-3
CAWRGVGELFF	TGTGCCTGGAGGGGCGTCGGGGAGCTGTTTTTT	NA	NA	TRBV30	TRBJ2-2
CASSLKWGGRRNTGELFF	TGTGCCAGCAGTTTAAAGTGGGGGGGGAGGCGGAACACCGGGGAGCTGTTTTTT	TRBD2	NA	TRBV27	TRBJ2-2
CASSSPQRETEQYF	TGTGCCAGCAGCTCCCCCCAGCGGGAGACCGAGCAGTACTTC	TRBD2	few	TRBV7-8	TRBJ2-7
CATNEGTGDTGELFF	TGTGCCACCAATGAAGGGACAGGCGACACCGGGGAGCTGTTTTTT	TRBD1	NA	TRBV6-1	TRBJ2-2
CASSSAGTGEETQYF	TGTGCCAGCAGCTCCGCGGGGACAGGGGAAGAGACCCAGTACTTC	TRBD1	NA	TRBV7-2	TRBJ2-5
CASGEGASWEQYF	TGTGCCAGCGGTGAGGGGGCAAGTTGGGAGCAGTACTTC	TRBD1	once	TRBV5-4	TRBJ2-7
CASSFSGFGEQFF	TGTGCCAGCAGCTTTTCCGGGTTTGGGGAGCAGTTCTTC	NA	NA	TRBV13	TRBJ2-1
CAWDVLSSYEQYF	TGTGCCTGGGATGTGCTAAGCTCCTACGAGCAGTACTTC	NA	NA	TRBV30	TRBJ2-7